The rows below give T cell receptor beta chains drawn from one sample of a study of T-cell memory formation after mild COVID-19. TCRdb ran MiXCR on the 5' RACE reads and lists one entry per CDR3 protein. The data contain some 300,000 distinct CDR3 sequences, less than 25% of them singletons. Sequenced: PBMCs or a T cell subset sorted from them (not recorded which). The receptors come from a man between 18 and 29 years old who had mild COVID-19 (a few samples of this study predate the infection). Cell type and time point are not known. The CDR3 runs from the conserved cysteine through the conserved F or W. D genes are given only for firm matches. The listing skips clone size in some rows; elsewhere it reads once, few, many or a size class.

V: TRBV6-2/TRBV6-3
J: TRBJ2-4
size: .
D: TRBD1
DNA: TGTGCCAGCAGTCTAGGACAGGGAGGAGCCAAAAACATTCAGTACTTC
CDR3: CASSLGQGGAKNIQYF

V: TRBV7-2
J: TRBJ1-6
size: few
D: .
DNA: TGTGCCAGCAGCTTAGCGGGCGGGTCCGGGTCACCCCTCCACTTT
CDR3: CASSLAGGSGSPLHF

V: TRBV5-1
J: TRBJ2-5
size: few
D: .
DNA: TGCGCCAGCAGCCCGGAGCACCTTCAAGAGACCCAGTACTTC
CDR3: CASSPEHLQETQYF

V: TRBV12-5
J: TRBJ1-4
size: few
D: TRBD1
DNA: TGTGCTAGTGGTTTGGTGACAGGGGGCGAGGAAAAACTGTTTTTT
CDR3: CASGLVTGGEEKLFF

V: TRBV6-6
J: TRBJ2-2
size: .
D: .
DNA: TGTGCCAGCAGTCAACTTAACACCGGGGAGCTGTTTTTT
CDR3: CASSQLNTGELFF

V: TRBV20-1
J: TRBJ1-6
size: .
D: TRBD1
DNA: TGCAGTGCCTCGTTAGGGGGAGGGGGCGTAAGTTCACCCCTCCACTTT
CDR3: CSASLGGGGVSSPLHF

V: TRBV3-1
J: TRBJ1-1
size: few
D: .
DNA: TGTGCCAGCACCCGGATGGACAGTCGGTTCTCTGAAGCTTTCTTT
CDR3: CASTRMDSRFSEAFF

V: TRBV4-2
J: TRBJ2-2
size: few
D: .
DNA: TGTGCCAGCAGCCAAGATTGGAGCTCGGGTGACACCGGGGAGCTGTTTTTT
CDR3: CASSQDWSSGDTGELFF

V: TRBV7-9
J: TRBJ2-3
size: .
D: .
DNA: TGTGCCAGCAGCTCCGGGCGGTATTTT
CDR3: CASSSGRYF

V: TRBV5-1
J: TRBJ2-5
size: few
D: TRBD1
DNA: TGCGCCAGCAGCATCGGACAGGTGATGGCGACCCAGTACTTC
CDR3: CASSIGQVMATQYF

V: TRBV7-9
J: TRBJ2-2
size: few
D: .
DNA: TGTGCCAGCAGTCGGTCCGAGACCGGGGAGCTGTTTTTT
CDR3: CASSRSETGELFF

V: TRBV24-1
J: TRBJ1-5
size: .
D: .
DNA: TGTGCCACCAGTTTGGGCAATCAGCCCCAGCATTTT
CDR3: CATSLGNQPQHF

V: TRBV12-3/TRBV12-4
J: TRBJ1-2
size: .
D: TRBD1
DNA: TGTGCCAGCCGGGACAGGGAGAATGGCTACACCTTC
CDR3: CASRDRENGYTF

V: TRBV19
J: TRBJ2-2
size: .
D: .
DNA: TGTGCCAGTAGTATATCTCGGTCATCAACCCCCGGGGAGCTGTTTTTT
CDR3: CASSISRSSTPGELFF

V: TRBV18
J: TRBJ2-3
size: .
D: TRBD2
DNA: TGTGCCAGCTCATCCTCGGGTAGCGGGGCCACAGATACGCAGTATTTT
CDR3: CASSSSGSGATDTQYF

V: TRBV4-2
J: TRBJ1-3
size: .
D: .
DNA: TGTGCCAGCAGCCAAGATAGGCCAGAATACTCTGGAAACACCATATATTTT
CDR3: CASSQDRPEYSGNTIYF

V: TRBV6-5
J: TRBJ2-3
size: .
D: .
DNA: TGTGCCAGCAGGTTCGGGAATCACAACCCCGATACGCAGTATTTT
CDR3: CASRFGNHNPDTQYF

V: TRBV29-1
J: TRBJ2-2
size: .
D: TRBD2
DNA: TGCAGCGTTGATTTACCGTCGGGACTAGCGGGATCCTTGGGCACCGGGGAGCTGTTTTTT
CDR3: CSVDLPSGLAGSLGTGELFF

V: TRBV6-5
J: TRBJ1-1
size: few
D: .
DNA: TGTGCCAGCAGTTACAGTCCGGGGTGGGTGGCTTTCTTT
CDR3: CASSYSPGWVAFF

V: TRBV19
J: TRBJ1-1
size: many
D: .
DNA: TGTGCCAGTAGTATAGATTGGCTGATGAACACTGAAGCTTTCTTT
CDR3: CASSIDWLMNTEAFF

V: TRBV7-2
J: TRBJ1-4
size: .
D: .
DNA: TGTGCCAGCAGCTCGGTAGGGGAAAAACTGTTTTTT
CDR3: CASSSVGEKLFF

V: TRBV6-5
J: TRBJ2-3
size: .
D: TRBD2
DNA: TGTGCCAGCAGACCAAGCGGGGGGGCCGGAGATACGCAGTATTTT
CDR3: CASRPSGGAGDTQYF

V: TRBV5-1
J: TRBJ1-2
size: .
D: .
DNA: TGCGCCAGCAGCTTGGGCAGCTCTGGCTATGGCTACACCTTC
CDR3: CASSLGSSGYGYTF

V: TRBV5-1
J: TRBJ2-1
size: few
D: TRBD1
DNA: TGCGCCAGCAGCGACGGGACAGGAGTGTACAATGAGCAGTTCTTC
CDR3: CASSDGTGVYNEQFF

V: TRBV2
J: TRBJ1-6
size: few
D: .
DNA: TGTGCCAGCAGTGATCGGGTTTCGAATTCACCCCTCCACTTT
CDR3: CASSDRVSNSPLHF

V: TRBV5-6
J: TRBJ2-2
size: many
D: TRBD2
DNA: TGTGCCAGCAGCTTGCTCCTAGCGGGGGGCAGGACCGGGGAGCTGTTTTTT
CDR3: CASSLLLAGGRTGELFF

V: TRBV6-1
J: TRBJ2-7
size: few
D: .
DNA: TGTGCCAGCGGAATCCGGGACGGCGCCTACGAGCAGTACTTC
CDR3: CASGIRDGAYEQYF

V: TRBV4-3
J: TRBJ2-3
size: few
D: .
DNA: TGCGCCAGCAGCCAAGGCTGGGGGACAGATACGCAGTATTTT
CDR3: CASSQGWGTDTQYF

V: TRBV7-8
J: TRBJ1-5
size: .
D: TRBD1
DNA: TGTGCCAGCAGCTTGGGGGGACAGGGCGATCAGCCCCAGCATTTT
CDR3: CASSLGGQGDQPQHF

V: TRBV27
J: TRBJ2-4
size: .
D: .
DNA: TGTGCCAGCCGAGAGGGCCAACTAGCCAAAAACATTCAGTACTTC
CDR3: CASREGQLAKNIQYF

V: TRBV4-3
J: TRBJ1-5
size: once
D: .
DNA: TGCGCCAGCAGCCCCCGGGTATGGGAAATCAATCAGCCCCAGCATTTT
CDR3: CASSPRVWEINQPQHF

V: TRBV5-1
J: TRBJ2-1
size: many
D: TRBD1
DNA: TGCGCCAGCAGCTTCGGACAGGGGGAGGATGAGCAGTTCTTC
CDR3: CASSFGQGEDEQFF

V: TRBV20-1
J: TRBJ1-2
size: few
D: .
DNA: TGCAGTGCTAGTAATGGGCAAGGGAACTATGGCTACACCTTC
CDR3: CSASNGQGNYGYTF

V: TRBV3-1
J: TRBJ1-2
size: .
D: TRBD1
DNA: TGTGCCAGCAGCCAACGGACAGGGGTAGACTATGGCTACACCTTC
CDR3: CASSQRTGVDYGYTF

V: TRBV20-1
J: TRBJ1-4
size: few
D: .
DNA: TGCAGTGCTAGAGATCAGGGCATGAGCGAAAAACTGTTTTTT
CDR3: CSARDQGMSEKLFF

V: TRBV4-3
J: TRBJ2-3
size: few
D: .
DNA: TGCGCCAGCAGCCAACCCGGCCCCACAGATACGCAGTATTTT
CDR3: CASSQPGPTDTQYF

V: TRBV4-2
J: TRBJ1-5
size: few
D: .
DNA: TGTGCCAGCAGCGCCGCGGGTCAGCCCCAGCATTTT
CDR3: CASSAAGQPQHF

V: TRBV2
J: TRBJ1-1
size: few
D: .
DNA: TGTGCCAGCAGTGAATTCACCGGGCTTGAAGCTTTCTTT
CDR3: CASSEFTGLEAFF

V: TRBV27
J: TRBJ1-5
size: many
D: .
DNA: TGTGCCAGCAGTTTATGGACCCCAGGGGATAGCAATCAGCCCCAGCATTTT
CDR3: CASSLWTPGDSNQPQHF

V: TRBV7-8
J: TRBJ1-2
size: once
D: TRBD1
DNA: TGTGCCAGCAGCTCCGACAGGGGCCCTGGCTACACCTTC
CDR3: CASSSDRGPGYTF

V: TRBV7-9
J: TRBJ2-1
size: .
D: .
DNA: TGTGCCGTCAGTGAGCAGTTCTTC
CDR3: CAVSEQFF